Only a few counts were recorded for the clone carrying this T cell receptor beta chain. The target antigen is unknown. This CDR3 region has 15 residues. After removal of 2 bases from V and 5 bases from J, the junction contained 3 bases not matched to a gene. Germline CDR1 is LGHNA and CDR2 is YNFKEQ. The data are from a study of beta chain features in type 1 diabetes. All of the isolated RNA was reverse transcribed, so expressed TCRB transcripts were sequenced. This table comes from immunoSEQ multiplex PCR, and its TCRdb copy is limited to in-frame clones, with some not included. There are 600,000 to 700,000 clones in the sample; 9.5% to 15% occur only once, and more than 0.1% lies in the top ten. Study conclusions and caveats: Moderately but significantly shorter TCRB CDR3s were found in Type 1 diabetes patients in all four CD4+ subsets.

The V and J genes are TRBV4-2 and TRBJ2-4; TRBD2 matches 10 bases. Input material: naive CD4+ T cells from blood. The TCR comes from a man aged 25-45 years with type 1 diabetes. The DNA for the CDR3 is TGTGCCAGCAGCCAAAAAACTAGCGGGGAAAACATTCAGTACTTC. Protein product: CASSQKTSGENIQYF.